One sample yielded the 9 T cell receptor beta chains listed below, sequenced in a study of cytomegalovirus exposure and HLA in healthy donors. Primers: 60 Vbeta forward and 13 Jbeta reverse. Sequencing used immunoSEQ multiplex PCR; TCRdb keeps in-frame clones, though not all of them. Here the sample spans about 170,000 clones, about 76% being singletons. Sequenced input: PBMCs. The receptors originated from a woman younger than 35 in good health and CMV-seropositive.

This chain uses TRBV11-1 with TRBJ1-1, with TRBD1 as a possible D gene (5 bases). The V end was cut by 3 bases, the J end by 2 bases, with 10 bases between. This CDR3 region has 14 residues. In germline, CDR1 is SGHAT, CDR2 FQDESV (reference sequence). The CDR3: CASSFPGTNTEAFF. The CDR3 nucleotides read TGTGCCAGCAGCTTTCCCGGGACTAACACTGAAGCTTTCTTT.

The chain links TRBV6-9 to TRBJ2-5; D call uncertain. CDR3 length: 13 residues. The V end lost 6 bases, the J end lost 4 bases, and 12 bases lay between the germline ends. In germline, CDR1 is MNHGY, CDR2 SVAAGI. CDR3 in DNA: TGTGCCAGCAGCCTCCGCATCAGAGAGACCCAGTACTTC. As protein: CASSLRIRETQYF.

The rearrangement links TRBV7-9 to TRBJ2-7; no definite D call. Germline V lookup: CDR1 SEHNR, CDR2 FQNEAQ (reference sequence). The CDR3 sequence is 12 residues long. Between the trimmed V and J ends, which lost 5 bases and 6 bases, there was a span of 11 bases. This CDR3 reads CASSPVTGEQYF. The CDR3 DNA is TGTGCCAGCAGCCCCGTAACGGGCGAGCAGTACTTC.

This rearrangement joins TRBV4-3 to TRBJ2-1; D is ambiguous. CDR1 is LGHNA and CDR2 is YSLEER in the germline V gene. V was clipped by 0 bases and J by 7 bases, with 13 bases between them. The CDR3 has 15 residues. The CDR3 spells CASSQDRVTGNEQFF. Written as DNA, the CDR3 is TGCGCCAGCAGCCAAGATAGAGTAACGGGTAATGAGCAGTTCTTC.

The genes are TRBV9 and TRBJ2-1; weak D call: TRBD2 (6 bases). V was pared by 0 bases and J by 2 bases, with 18 bases between. The CDR3 length is 18 residues. Germline CDR1 SGDLS, CDR2 YYNGEE. The CDR3 nucleotides read TGTGCCAGCAGCGTAGTGGGGTTCGGGGGTGGGGCCTACAATGAGCAGTTCTTC. Amino acids: CASSVVGFGGGAYNEQFF. Using reference TRBV9 and TRBJ2-1 for the parts outside the CDR3, the full variable domain is DSGVTQTPKHLITATGQRVTLRCSPRSGDLSVYWYQQSLDQGLQFLIQYYNGEERAKGNILERFSAQQFPDLHSELNLSSLELGDSALYFCASSVVGFGGGAYNEQFFGPGTRLTVL.

The gene calls are TRBV11-2 and TRBJ2-1; D is perhaps TRBD1 (5 bases). The ends were cut back, 5 bases at V and 9 bases at J, with 14 bases in the middle. CDR1 is SGHAT and CDR2 is FQNNGV in the germline V gene. There are 13 residues in the CDR3. DNA for the CDR3: TGTGCCAGCAGCCTCCCACAGGCCCCTGAGCAGTTCTTC. Translating gives CASSLPQAPEQFF.

CDR3 loop: CAWRRTGTSGELFF. In nucleotides, the CDR3 is TGTGCCTGGAGGAGGACAGGGACCTCCGGGGAGCTGTTTTTT. The rearrangement links TRBV30 to TRBJ2-2; 8 bases line up with TRBD1. The trim removed 3 bases at V and 6 bases at J, leaving 6 bases unmatched. CDR1 and CDR2 (germline): GTSNPN, SVGIG (reference sequence). The CDR3 is 14 amino acids.

J is TRBJ1-6 and V is TRBV14, with 7 nucleotides matching TRBD1. After removal of 1 base from V and 10 bases from J, the junction contained 7 bases not matched to a gene. Germline values: CDR1 SGHDN, CDR2 FVKESK. The CDR3 totals 15 residues. CDR3 sequence: CASSQVRDSSSPLHF. In nucleotides, the CDR3 is TGTGCCAGCAGCCAAGTCCGGGACAGCTCCTCACCCCTCCACTTT.

The chain is built from TRBV5-1 and TRBJ1-5; D is ambiguous. Germline loops: CDR1 SGHRS, CDR2 YFSETQ. V lost 4 bases to trimming and J lost 0 bases, with 11 bases between them. The CDR3 extends over 15 amino acids. The CDR3 region is CASSPYGYSNQPQHF. In DNA, the CDR3 is TGCGCCAGCAGCCCCTACGGGTATAGCAATCAGCCCCAGCATTTT.